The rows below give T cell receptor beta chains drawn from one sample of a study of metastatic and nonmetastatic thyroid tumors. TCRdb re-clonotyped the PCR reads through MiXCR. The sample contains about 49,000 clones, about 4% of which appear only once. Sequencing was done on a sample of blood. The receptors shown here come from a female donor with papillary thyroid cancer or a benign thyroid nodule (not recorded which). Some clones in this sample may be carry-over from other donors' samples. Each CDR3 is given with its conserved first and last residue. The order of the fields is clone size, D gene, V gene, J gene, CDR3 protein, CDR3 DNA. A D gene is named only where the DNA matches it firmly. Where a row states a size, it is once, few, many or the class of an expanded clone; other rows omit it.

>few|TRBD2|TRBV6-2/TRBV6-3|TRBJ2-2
CASIRTSGTGELFF
TGTGCCAGCATTAGGACTAGCGGGACCGGGGAGCTGTTTTTT
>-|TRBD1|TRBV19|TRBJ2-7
CASSTLPGQGSYEQYF
TGTGCCAGTAGTACACTACCGGGACAGGGCTCCTACGAGCAGTACTTC
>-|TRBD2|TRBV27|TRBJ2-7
CASSQGTSGLYEQYF
TGTGCCAGCAGTCAAGGGACTAGCGGTCTTTACGAGCAGTACTTC
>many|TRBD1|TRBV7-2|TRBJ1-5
CASSPLGGTGGLQPQHF
TGTGCCAGCAGCCCACTTGGTGGGACAGGGGGCCTTCAGCCCCAGCATTTT
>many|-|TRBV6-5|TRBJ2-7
CASSYSFFTYEQYF
TGTGCCAGCAGTTACTCTTTTTTTACCTACGAGCAGTACTTC
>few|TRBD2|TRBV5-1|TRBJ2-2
CASSPSAGGPAGELFF
TGCGCCAGCAGCCCCTCAGCGGGGGGGCCCGCCGGGGAGCTGTTTTTT
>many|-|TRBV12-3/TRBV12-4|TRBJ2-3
CASRPPSDTQYF
TGTGCCAGCAGGCCTCCGTCGGATACGCAGTACTTT
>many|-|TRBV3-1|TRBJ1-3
CASSQAGNTIYF
TGTGCCAGCAGCCAAGCTGGAAACACCATATATTTT
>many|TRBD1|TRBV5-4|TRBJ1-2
CASSLSDRANSGYTF
TGTGCCAGCAGCCTATCAGACAGGGCGAATAGTGGCTACACCTTC
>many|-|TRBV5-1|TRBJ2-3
CASSLVGISTDTQYF
TGCGCCAGCAGCTTGGTGGGGATTAGCACAGATACGCAGTATTTT
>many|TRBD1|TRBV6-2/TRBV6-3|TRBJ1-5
CASNKQGWDQPQHF
TGTGCCAGCAACAAACAGGGGTGGGATCAGCCCCAGCATTTT
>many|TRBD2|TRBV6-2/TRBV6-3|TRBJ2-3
CASSRPGGRADTQYF
TGTGCCAGCAGCCGCCCGGGAGGGAGGGCAGATACGCAGTATTTT
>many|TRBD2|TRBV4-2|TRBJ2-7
CASSPVVIAGGRDEQYF
TGTGCCAGCAGCCCAGTCGTGATAGCGGGTGGGAGAGACGAGCAGTACTTC
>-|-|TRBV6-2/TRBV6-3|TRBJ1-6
CATSSGPYNSPLHF
TGTGCCACCAGTAGTGGTCCATATAATTCACCCCTCCACTTT
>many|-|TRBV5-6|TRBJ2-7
CASTRYFSNEQYF
TGTGCCAGCACGCGGTACTTCTCCAACGAGCAGTACTTC
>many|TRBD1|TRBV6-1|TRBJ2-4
CASSDEGAGAKNIQYF
TGTGCCAGCAGTGACGAGGGGGCCGGGGCCAAAAACATTCAGTACTTC
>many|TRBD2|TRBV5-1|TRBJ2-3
CASSLAGLAGSTDTQYF
TGCGCCAGCAGCTTGGCCGGTTTAGCGGGGAGCACAGATACGCAGTATTTT
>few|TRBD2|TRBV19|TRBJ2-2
CASIPSGWDGGTGELFF
TGTGCCAGTATTCCTTCAGGATGGGACGGGGGGACTGGGGAGCTGTTTTTT
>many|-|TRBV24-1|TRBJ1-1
CATSDLNGGRAFF
TGTGCCACCAGTGATTTGAATGGGGGAAGAGCTTTCTTT
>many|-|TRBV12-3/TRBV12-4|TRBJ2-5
CASSLAQGETQYF
TGTGCCAGCAGTTTAGCCCAAGGAGAGACCCAGTACTTC
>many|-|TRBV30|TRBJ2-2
CAWGAPGVPGELFF
TGTGCCTGGGGGGCCCCAGGGGTTCCCGGGGAGCTGTTTTTT
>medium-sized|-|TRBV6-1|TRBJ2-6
CASSPSSGANVLTF
TGTGCCAGCAGCCCAAGCTCTGGGGCCAACGTCCTGACTTTC
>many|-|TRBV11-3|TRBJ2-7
CASGAVSGGHYEQYF
TGTGCCAGCGGAGCAGTGTCAGGGGGGCACTACGAGCAGTACTTC
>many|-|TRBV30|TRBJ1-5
CAWSDHRLQPQHF
TGTGCCTGGAGTGACCATAGGTTGCAGCCCCAGCATTTT
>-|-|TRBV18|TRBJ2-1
CAIQPPGEKEQFF
TGTGCCATCCAACCTCCGGGGGAAAAGGAGCAGTTCTTC
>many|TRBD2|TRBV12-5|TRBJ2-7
CASGLAPLTSGRYEQYF
TGTGCTAGTGGTTTAGCCCCGCTGACTAGCGGGAGATACGAGCAGTACTTC
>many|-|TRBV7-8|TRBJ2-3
CASSLGGQGTTDTQYF
TGTGCCAGCAGCTTAGGAGGGCAGGGGACGACAGATACGCAGTATTTT
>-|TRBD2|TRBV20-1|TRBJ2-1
CSARDTLGGRACEQFF
TGCAGTGCTAGAGACACACTGGGGGGGAGGGCCTGTGAGCAGTTCTTC
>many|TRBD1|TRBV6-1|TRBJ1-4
CASSELQGASEKLFF
TGTGCCAGCAGTGAATTGCAGGGGGCCAGTGAAAAACTGTTTTTT
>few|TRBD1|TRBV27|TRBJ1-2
CEGSLGTGTGLGYTF
TGTGAAGGCAGTTTAGGCACCGGGACAGGGTTGGGCTACACCTTC
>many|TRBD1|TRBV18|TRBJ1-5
CASSPTGNSNQPQHF
TGTGCCAGCTCACCGACAGGGAATAGCAATCAGCCCCAGCATTTT
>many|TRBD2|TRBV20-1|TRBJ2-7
CAGRASLGNEQYF
TGCGCGGGGAGGGCCTCCCTCGGAAACGAGCAGTACTTC
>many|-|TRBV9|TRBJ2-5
CASSADRAGETQYF
TGTGCCAGCAGCGCAGACCGGGCGGGGGAGACCCAGTACTTC
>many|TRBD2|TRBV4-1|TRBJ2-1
CASSEGLGVIRNEQFF
TGCGCCAGCAGCGAAGGACTAGGGGTGATACGAAATGAGCAGTTCTTC
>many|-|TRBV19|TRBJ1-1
CASSNPVLFTEAFF
TGTGCCAGTAGTAATCCGGTACTCTTCACTGAAGCTTTCTTT
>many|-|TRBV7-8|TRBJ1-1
CASSTILTINTEAFF
TGTGCCAGCAGCACGATATTGACAATCAACACTGAAGCTTTCTTT
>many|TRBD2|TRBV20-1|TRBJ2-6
CSAPLLADSGANVLTF
TGCAGTGCCCCCTTACTAGCGGACTCTGGGGCCAACGTCCTGACTTTC